This T cell receptor (beta chain) was sequenced during a study of T cell responses to AZD1222 COVID-19 vaccine. The study, taken as a whole, reports: Vaccination with two AZD1222 doses was followed by a rise in Spike-specific TCR breadth and depth. Just a handful of AZD1222 recipients were seropositive at baseline.

The repertoire was sequenced with immunoSEQ multiplex PCR; TCRdb's copy has only in-frame clones and lacks some. The table shows approximately 150,000 clones, with under 95% occurring only once. Concerning this clone itself: The antigen is unknown.

This clonotype was obtained from an adult in good health. This specimen was peripheral blood, taken on day 0 of MenACWY control vaccination.

DNA for the CDR3: TGCAGTGCTAGTATAACGGATCTGCAGGGACTGTTTTTT. This codes for CSASITDLQGLFF. The chain combines TRBV20-1 with TRBJ1-4; D may be TRBD1 (5 bases). Trimming removed 3 bases at V and 13 bases at J, with 18 bases between. Germline CDR1 and CDR2: DFQATT and SNEGSKA (reference sequence). The CDR3 has 13 amino acids.